These 4 T cell receptor beta chains came from one sample sequenced in a study of shared clonotypes between healthy human individuals. The method was immunoSEQ multiplex PCR; TCRdb's version includes in-frame clones alone and lacks a portion of them. The repertoire holds about 2.2 million clones, with 85% to 95% as singletons. CD45RO-negative cells were positively selected for CCR7, leaving out terminally differentiated effector memory CD45RA+ cells. Input material: naive CD8+ T cells from PBMCs. The receptors were sampled from a man younger than 30 in good health. Some clones in this sample may be carry-over from other donors' samples.

V and J are TRBV5-1 and TRBJ1-4; weak D call: TRBD1 (5 bases). V lost 3 bases, J lost 4 bases, and 13 bases lay in between. The V gene's germline CDR1 is SGHRS and CDR2 YFSETQ. The CDR3 covers 15 residues. The CDR3: CASSWESGFNEKLFF. In nucleotides, the CDR3 is TGCGCCAGCAGCTGGGAATCAGGGTTTAATGAAAAACTGTTTTTT.

The chain combines TRBV9 with TRBJ1-2; no reliable D call. This CDR3 has 14 residues. Germline V gene lookup returns CDR1 SGDLS and CDR2 YYNGEE. The V end was cut by 0 bases, the J end by 4 bases, with 10 bases between. The CDR3 DNA is TGTGCCAGCAGCGTAGACAGTTCGACCTATGGCTACACCTTC. As protein: CASSVDSSTYGYTF.

The CDR3 DNA follows: TGTGCCAGCAGCCTACCACCGGAAGGGGGGGACACAGATACGCAGTATTTT. This translates into CASSLPPEGGDTDTQYF. V gene TRBV7-8 combines with J gene TRBJ2-3; a weak D match, TRBD2 (7 bases). The CDR3 runs to 17 residues. Per germline, CDR1 SGHVS and CDR2 FQNEAQ. Trimming took 5 bases from V and 2 from J, leaving 20 bases between them.

V and J are TRBV2 and TRBJ1-3, with D possibly TRBD1 on 6 matching bases. Germline CDR1 is SNHLY and CDR2 is FYNNEI. V was trimmed by 7 bases and J by 0 bases, leaving 19 bases between them. This CDR3 spans 17 amino acids. The CDR3 protein is CASNTRGTLSSGNTIYF. For the CDR3, the DNA is TGTGCCAGCAACACACGAGGGACACTCAGCTCTGGAAACACCATATATTTT.